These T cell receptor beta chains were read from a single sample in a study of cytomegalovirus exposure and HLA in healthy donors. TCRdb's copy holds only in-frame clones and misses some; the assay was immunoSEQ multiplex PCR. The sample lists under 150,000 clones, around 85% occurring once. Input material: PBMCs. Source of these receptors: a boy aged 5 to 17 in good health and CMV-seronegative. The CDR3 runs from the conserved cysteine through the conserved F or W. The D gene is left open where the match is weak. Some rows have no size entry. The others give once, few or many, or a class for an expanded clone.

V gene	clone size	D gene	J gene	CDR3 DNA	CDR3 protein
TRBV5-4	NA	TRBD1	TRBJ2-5	TGTGCCAGCAGCTTGGAACCTTTCACAGGGGGAGAGACCCAGTACTTC	CASSLEPFTGGETQYF
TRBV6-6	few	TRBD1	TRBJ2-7	TGTGCCAGCAGTTTGGACAGGGTCAGCAACGAGCAGTACTTC	CASSLDRVSNEQYF
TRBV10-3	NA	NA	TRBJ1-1	TGTGCCATCAGTGAGACAGGGACTATGAACACTGAAGCTTTCTTT	CAISETGTMNTEAFF
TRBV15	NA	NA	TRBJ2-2	TGTGCCACCAGCATTTACCGGGACACGAACACCGGGGAGCTGTTTTTT	CATSIYRDTNTGELFF
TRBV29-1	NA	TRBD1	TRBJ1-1	TGCAGCGCCGGGAGGACAGGGGGGAACACTGAAGCTTTCTTT	CSAGRTGGNTEAFF
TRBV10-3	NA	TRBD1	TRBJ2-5	TGTGCCATCAGTGAGACCGACAGGGCCCGAGAGACCCAGTACTTC	CAISETDRARETQYF
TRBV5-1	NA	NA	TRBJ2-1	TGCGCCAGCAGCCAGGCAACTGAGCAGTTCTTC	CASSQATEQFF
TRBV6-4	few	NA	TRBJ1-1	TGTGCCAGCAGTGACTCGCGCAGGATCACTTTCTTT	CASSDSRRITFF
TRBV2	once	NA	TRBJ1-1	TGTGCCAGCAGTGATGCTCGGGTTGGCTCTGAAGCTTTCTTT	CASSDARVGSEAFF
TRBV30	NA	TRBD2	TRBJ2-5	TGTGCCTGGACGGCCGGCGGGAGTAGGGTGACCCAGTACTTC	CAWTAGGSRVTQYF
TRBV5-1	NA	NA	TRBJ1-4	TGCGCCAGCAGCAACGGGAGGATATCGGAAAAACTGTTTTTT	CASSNGRISEKLFF
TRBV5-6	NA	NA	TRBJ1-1	TGTGCCAGCAGCTTGTTTCAGGGCGCTGAAGCTTTCTTT	CASSLFQGAEAFF
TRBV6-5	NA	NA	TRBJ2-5	TGTGCCAGCAGCTACGGACAGCAAGAGACCCAGTACTTC	CASSYGQQETQYF
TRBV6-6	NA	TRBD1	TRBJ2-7	TGTGCCAGCAGGAAATACGGGACAGCCTACGAGCAGTACTTC	CASRKYGTAYEQYF
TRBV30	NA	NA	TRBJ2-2	TGTGCCTGGAGTGGTGGCTCTGCGGGAATCGAGGGCGGGGAGCTGTTTTTT	CAWSGGSAGIEGGELFF
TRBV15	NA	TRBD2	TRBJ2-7	TGTGCCACCAGCAGTCGGTTGGCGACCGGGACTAGCTATGACGAGCAGTACTTC	CATSSRLATGTSYDEQYF
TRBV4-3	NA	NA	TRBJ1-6	TGCGCCAGCAGCCAAATCAGGGCTTCACCCCTCCACTTT	CASSQIRASPLHF
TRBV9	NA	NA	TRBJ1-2	TGTGCCAGCAGCGTAGATCGGTTCGGTGGCTACACCTTC	CASSVDRFGGYTF
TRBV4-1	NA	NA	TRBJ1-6	TGCGCCAGCAGCCAAATCCCGGTAAATTCACCCCTCCACTTT	CASSQIPVNSPLHF
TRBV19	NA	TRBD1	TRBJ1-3	TGTGCCAGTAGGCTACAGGGGGTGAGCTCTGGAAACACCATATATTTT	CASRLQGVSSGNTIYF
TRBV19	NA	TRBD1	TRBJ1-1	TGTGCCAGTAGCCGGGACAGTCTTAACACTGAAGCTTTCTTT	CASSRDSLNTEAFF
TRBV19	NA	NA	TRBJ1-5	TGTGCCAGTAGTATAGGCAGAAGCAATCAGCCCCAGCATTTT	CASSIGRSNQPQHF
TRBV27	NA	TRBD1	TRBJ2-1	TGTGCCAGCAGCACTAACAGGGGGCGCTACAATGAGCAGTTCTTC	CASSTNRGRYNEQFF
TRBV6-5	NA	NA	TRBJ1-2	TGTGCCAGCAGTTACTCGGGGCAGTTCTATGGCTACACCTTC	CASSYSGQFYGYTF